Included here is one T cell receptor (beta chain) sequence, with context. As yet, its antigen is unknown. This sample is drawn from a study of cytomegalovirus exposure and HLA in healthy donors. General observations from the study: Follow-up analysis seemed to connect common viral pathogens with several of the most significant clusters identified.

Germline CDR1 is MNHEY and CDR2 is SVGAGI. V lost 4 bases to trimming and J lost 7 bases, with 22 bases between them. The CDR3 runs to 16 residues. Primers for the PCR totalled 60 Vbeta and 13 Jbeta. Sequenced by immunoSEQ multiplex PCR; TCRdb stores in-frame clones only, minus some. In total, the table holds 150,000 to 200,000 clones. The specimen was PBMCs. The gene calls are TRBV6-5 and TRBJ1-2, with a tentative D call TRBD1 (6 bases). The TCR comes from a woman aged 60-75 years in good health and CMV-seronegative. The CDR3: CASSWGGEQGKAGYTF. DNA of the CDR3: TGTGCCAGCAGTTGGGGGGGGGAACAGGGAAAAGCTGGCTACACCTTC.